The rows below give T cell receptor beta chains drawn from one sample of a study of shared clonotypes between healthy human individuals. The repertoire was sequenced with immunoSEQ multiplex PCR; TCRdb's copy has only in-frame clones and lacks some. The sample shows millions of clones, 95% of them seen only once. Material for sequencing was naive CD4+ T cells sorted from blood. Receptor source: a man aged 18-30 years in good health. Both conserved end residues are part of each CDR3. D genes are given only for firm matches. The listing skips clone size in some rows; elsewhere it reads once, few, many or a size class.

TRBV18	TRBD1	-	18	TRBJ1-5	TGTGCCAGCTCCGTCGCAGGGGGGAGTCTTAAGCGTAATCAGCCCCAGCATTTT	CASSVAGGSLKRNQPQHF
TRBV6-1	-	-	12	TRBJ1-2	TGTGCCAGCAGGAATCCAGGGTTCGGCTACACCTTC	CASRNPGFGYTF
TRBV11-3	-	-	11	TRBJ1-1	TGTGCCAGCAGCTTAGGACCGTTTGCCTTCTTT	CASSLGPFAFF
TRBV29-1	-	-	12	TRBJ2-2	TGCAGCGCCCGCCCGTGGAGCGGGGAGCTGTTTTTT	CSARPWSGELFF
TRBV5-1	-	once	14	TRBJ1-2	TGCGCCAGCAGCCCGGGAGGGAGCCCCTATGGCTACACCTTC	CASSPGGSPYGYTF
TRBV29-1	-	-	11	TRBJ1-2	TGCAGCGTTCGGCCCCTCTATGGCTACACCTTC	CSVRPLYGYTF
TRBV18	-	-	14	TRBJ1-5	TGTGCCAGCTCACCACAGGGGGGTAATCAGCCCCAGCATTTT	CASSPQGGNQPQHF
TRBV29-1	-	-	14	TRBJ2-7	TGCAGCGTTGGGTACAGATCGAGTGCCTACGAGCAGTACTTC	CSVGYRSSAYEQYF
TRBV5-1	TRBD1	-	14	TRBJ2-5	TGCGCCAGCAGCTCACGTGGACAGGTTGAGACCCAGTACTTC	CASSSRGQVETQYF
TRBV19	TRBD2	-	18	TRBJ2-7	TGTGCCAGTAGTAGGGGGTCTAGCGGGAGGCCCCCTGTTGGCGAGCAGTACTTC	CASSRGSSGRPPVGEQYF
TRBV2	-	-	15	TRBJ1-5	TGTGCCAGCAGTGAATACCTGGTGCTAGGGCAGCCCCAGCATTTT	CASSEYLVLGQPQHF
TRBV30	-	-	12	TRBJ2-7	TGTGCCTGGAGCAGGGACACCTACGAGCAGTACTTC	CAWSRDTYEQYF
TRBV25-1	-	-	14	TRBJ2-2	TGTGCCAGCAGTGACACACCGGGGACCGGGGAGCTGTTTTTT	CASSDTPGTGELFF
TRBV2	TRBD1	-	17	TRBJ2-2	TGTGCCAGCAGTAAGACAGGGGGCGGGCGGAACACCGGGGAGCTGTTTTTT	CASSKTGGGRNTGELFF
TRBV2	-	-	14	TRBJ1-4	TGTGCCAGCGGTGAAACTGGGTTTAATGAAAAACTGTTTTTT	CASGETGFNEKLFF
TRBV10-3	-	-	13	TRBJ1-1	TGTGCCATCAGTGATCGGGAGGAGGGTGAAGCTTTCTTT	CAISDREEGEAFF
TRBV10-1	TRBD2	once	13	TRBJ2-5	TGCGCCAGCAGTGAAGGCGGGAGGGAGACCCAGTACTTC	CASSEGGRETQYF
TRBV5-1	-	-	15	TRBJ2-3	TGCGCCAGCAGCCTATTGGGGGGTAGCACAGATACGCAGTATTTT	CASSLLGGSTDTQYF
TRBV9	-	-	10	TRBJ1-1	TGTGCCAGCGCAGGGGCTGAAGCTTTCTTT	CASAGAEAFF
TRBV5-1	-	-	13	TRBJ1-6	TGCGCCAGCAGCCCATCAGTGGATTCACCCCTCCACTTT	CASSPSVDSPLHF
TRBV9	-	-	13	TRBJ2-3	TGTGCCAGCAGCTCCACGAGAACAGATACGCAGTATTTT	CASSSTRTDTQYF
TRBV11-2	-	-	14	TRBJ1-1	TGTGCCAGCAGCCTAATAGCACGTGTGACTGAAGCTTTCTTT	CASSLIARVTEAFF
TRBV9	TRBD1	-	15	TRBJ2-7	TGTGCCAGCAGCGTAGGGGACAGCCCATTCCGCGAGCAGTACTTC	CASSVGDSPFREQYF
TRBV6-1	-	-	15	TRBJ2-3	TGTGCCAGCAGTGAACAGGGCCGGGACACAGATACACAGTATTTT	CASSEQGRDTDTQYF